This T cell receptor beta chain was profiled in a study of graft-versus-host responses after intestinal transplantation. Looking at the study overall: Those transplanted obtained multivisceral, liver-intestinal, or isolated intestinal grafts. Recipients uniformly received anti-thymocyte globulin induction, followed by tacrolimus and steroids for roughly 3 years. Study-level findings and limits: Detection of GvH clones occurred in recipient marrow, and some had their first appearance in ileum or blood. The study found high graft-versus-host to host-versus-graft clonal ratios in allografts of patients with graft-donor T cell macrochimerism.

CDR3 length equals 15 residues. The ends were cut back, 4 bases at V and 0 bases at J, with 12 bases in the middle. From germline, CDR1 is SEHNR and CDR2 FQNEAQ (reference sequence). This clone came up a few times. TCRdb's copy holds only in-frame clones and misses some; the assay was immunoSEQ multiplex PCR. The profile shows around 10,000 clones, approximately 32% of them singletons. This receptor was obtained from a human patient who was an organ donor for intestinal transplantation. The chain is built from TRBV7-9 and TRBJ1-1; a weak D match, TRBD1 (5 bases). Material: alloreactive CD4+ T cells from a mixed lymphocyte reaction culture, obtained before transplantation. As for subset: CFSE-low proliferating T cells sorted from approximately 6-day pre-transplant mixed lymphocyte reaction (GvH or HvG direction). The CDR3 nucleotides are TGTGCCAGCAGCTCGGGGGGGACCATGAACACTGAAGCTTTCTTT. Translated: CASSSGGTMNTEAFF.